The next 26 T cell receptor beta chains were all read from a single sample in a study of beta chain features in type 1 diabetes (dated by TCRdb to 2017 to 2018). What the study reported, not specific to this receptor: A moderate but significant shortening of TCRB CDR3 length was observed in type 1 diabetes patients in all four CD4+ subsets.

The library came from the immunoSEQ multiplex PCR assay. All of the isolated RNA was reverse transcribed with the High Capacity cDNA Reverse Transcription Kit, so expressed TCRB transcripts were sequenced. TCRdb took over this immuneACCESS table, retaining in-frame rearrangements with V and J assigned. Such tables are incomplete; in checked studies, under half of the missing clones stem from an unresolved V gene, and the remainder is unexplained. The sample table contains roughly 150,000 clones; only one count was recorded for approximately 8.7% of them. Roughly 0.7% of the sample rests with the top ten. No antigen is known for these receptors. The specimen was central memory CD4+ T cells from blood. The source is a young woman with type 1 diabetes.

In this sample, this clone turned up a few times. One end of the junction is discordant with germline, which a read error may explain. This chain uses TRBV7-3 with TRBJ2-3; 10 bases are a match to TRBD2. This CDR3 comprises 15 residues. CDR1 is SGHTA, CDR2 FQGTGA, per germline. CDR3 amino acids: CASSVTSGATDTQYF. In nucleotides, the CDR3 is TGTGCCAGCAGCGTAACTAGCGGGGCCACAGATACGCAGTATTTT.

This clone came up a few times. The chain recombines TRBV25-1 with TRBJ1-1; 8 bases line up with TRBD1. Trimming at V came to 9 bases and at J to 0 bases, leaving 6 bases not matched to a gene. This CDR3 has 14 residues. CDR1 and CDR2 from the germline V gene are MGHDK and SYGVNS. In DNA, the CDR3 is TGTGCCAGGCGACAGGGGACCATGAACACTGAAGCTTTCTTT. This gives the protein CARRQGTMNTEAFF. The full variable domain, in which reference TRBV25-1 and TRBJ1-1 provide the parts outside the CDR3, is EADIYQTPRYLVIGTGKKITLECSQTMGHDKMYWYQQDPGMELHLIHYSYGVNSTEKGDLSSESTVSRIRTEHFPLTLESARPSHTSQYLCARRQGTMNTEAFFGQGTRLTVV.

The rearrangement links TRBV5-1 to TRBJ2-6, with 7 positions matching TRBD1. This CDR3 is built from 16 residues. V trimming: 2 bases; J trimming: 4 bases; junction bases outside the gene matches: 6. Per germline, CDR1 SGHRS and CDR2 YFSETQ. The CDR3 region is CASSLFTGVGANVLTF. Written as DNA, the CDR3 is TGCGCCAGCAGCTTATTTACAGGGGTCGGGGCCAACGTCCTGACTTTC.

This clone has only a few counts. V is TRBV6-1 and J is TRBJ1-5; TRBD1 aligns across 7 bases. The CDR3 extends over 16 amino acids. Per germline, CDR1 MNHNS and CDR2 SASEGT. The junction had 10 bases not matched to a gene; V was cut back by 3 bases and J by 5 bases. CDR3 in DNA: TGTGCCAGCAGTGACCCTAGACAGGGACTTTATCAGCCCCAGCATTTT. It translates to CASSDPRQGLYQPQHF.

The V and J genes are TRBV5-1 and TRBJ1-1; possible D gene TRBD1, 5 bases. The V end lost 1 base, the J end lost 4 bases, and 14 bases lay between the germline ends. The CDR3 is made up of 15 amino acids. CDR1 is SGHRS, CDR2 YFSETQ, per germline. CDR3 coding DNA: TGCGCCAGCAGCTTGAACGACGGGGGGGGCACTGAAGCTTTCTTT. Encoded protein: CASSLNDGGGTEAFF.

The chain joins TRBV30 to TRBJ2-1; 10 nucleotides match TRBD2. The germline V gene has CDR1 GTSNPN and CDR2 SVGIG (reference sequence). Trimming at V came to 3 bases and at J to 8 bases, leaving 7 bases not matched to a gene. The CDR3 is 14 residues long. This CDR3 reads CAWRVAGGQDEQFF. In DNA form, the CDR3 reads TGTGCCTGGAGGGTAGCGGGAGGACAAGATGAGCAGTTCTTC.

A remark on this clone: A junction boundary mismatches the germline segment, possibly from a read error. CDR3 sequence: CASSQATGQVPGYTF. CDR3 DNA: TGCGCCAGCAGCCAAGCGACAGGGCAAGTCCCTGGCTACACCTTC. The gene calls are TRBV7-3 and TRBJ1-2, with 7 bases identical to TRBD1. From germline, CDR1 is SGHTA and CDR2 FQGTGA. The CDR3 extends over 15 amino acids.

This clone was counted only a few times. The chain has TRBV30 and TRBJ1-2; D gene unclear. Germline-derived CDR1 and CDR2 are GTSNPN and SVGIG (reference sequence). This CDR3 spans 10 amino acids. Deletions cut 1 base from V and 8 bases from J, with 5 bases between. CDR3 bases: TGTGCCTGGAGTGGGAGAGGCTACACCTTC. Protein sequence: CAWSGRGYTF.

In its sample, this clone was seen a few times. This rearrangement joins TRBV10-3 to TRBJ1-2; the D is unclear. In germline, CDR1 is ENHRY, CDR2 SYGVKD. Trimming removed 3 bases from V and 4 bases from J, with 6 bases in between. The CDR3 totals 12 residues. The CDR3 coding sequence is TGTGCCATCAGTGATAAATCCTATGGCTACACCTTC. Translation gives CAISDKSYGYTF.

A few counts support this clone. The V gene is TRBV18, the J gene TRBJ2-1, with D maybe TRBD1 (6 bases). The CDR3 covers 17 residues. V lost 5 bases and J 7 bases, leaving 24 bases between the germline ends. Looked up from germline, CDR1 is KGHSH and CDR2 is LQKENI. This chain's CDR3 is CASSSSRGAGVGNEQFF. In nucleotides, the CDR3 is TGTGCCAGCTCATCCTCACGAGGAGCAGGGGTCGGGAATGAGCAGTTCTTC.

The chain is built from TRBV7-9 and TRBJ2-5; the match to TRBD1 covers 8 bases. V was pared by 5 bases and J by 2 bases, with 10 bases of the junction left unmatched. Per germline, CDR1 SEHNR and CDR2 FQNEAQ (reference sequence). This CDR3 comprises 16 residues. CDR3 amino acids: CASSAGTGGPQETQYF. CDR3 sequence (DNA): TGTGCCAGCAGCGCCGGGACAGGTGGGCCTCAAGAGACCCAGTACTTC.

CDR3 amino acids: CASSPQSSGNEQFF. The CDR3 region has the DNA TGTGCCAGCAGCCCACAGAGTAGCGGCAATGAGCAGTTCTTC. V is TRBV11-3 and J is TRBJ2-1, with a weak D call TRBD2 (6 bases). This CDR3 comprises 14 residues. V gave up 5 bases and J gave up 6 bases, with 14 bases separating them. Germline V CDR1 and CDR2: SGHNT, YENEEA. Complete variable domain (other parts from reference TRBV11-3 and TRBJ2-1): EAGVVQSPRYKIIEKKQPVAFWCNPISGHNTLYWYLQNLGQGPELLIRYENEEAVDDSQLPKDRFSAERLKGVDSTLKIQPAELGDSAVYLCASSPQSSGNEQFFGPGTRLTVL.

This chain links TRBV7-9 with TRBJ2-5, with TRBD1 identical over 7 bases. V gave up 6 bases and J gave up 5 bases; unmatched junction bases: 6. The CDR3 loop spans 13 amino acids. Germline CDR1 SEHNR, CDR2 FQNEAQ (reference sequence). For the CDR3, the DNA is TGTGCCAGCAGGTCGACAGGGCCCGAGACCCAGTACTTC. Translated, it gives CASRSTGPETQYF.

The genes are TRBV7-3 and TRBJ2-3, with TRBD2 matching 9 bases. V was pared by 4 bases and J by 6 bases, with 8 bases of the junction left unmatched. This CDR3 has 15 amino acids. Germline CDR1 reads SGHTA; CDR2 reads FQGTGA. The CDR3 region is CASSYQGGRADTQYF. The CDR3 bases are TGTGCCAGCAGCTACCAAGGCGGGAGGGCCGATACGCAGTATTTT.

The chain links TRBV12-5 to TRBJ1-2; 7 bases are a match to TRBD1. The ends lost 1 base at V and 4 bases at J; junction bases unmatched: 6. This CDR3 contains 15 residues. Germline lookup yields CDR1 LGHNT and CDR2 FRNRAP. The CDR3 loop reads CASGLADRNLYGYTF. Here the CDR3 DNA reads TGTGCTAGTGGTTTGGCGGACAGGAATCTCTATGGCTACACCTTC. Full variable domain (rest looked up from reference TRBV12-5 and TRBJ1-2): DARVTQTPRHKVTEMGQEVTMRCQPILGHNTVFWYRQTMMQGLELLAYFRNRAPLDDSGMPKDRFSAEMPDATLATLKIQPSEPRDSAVYFCASGLADRNLYGYTFGSGTRLTVV.

This clone came up a few times. The rearrangement joins TRBV25-1 to TRBJ2-7; 8 nucleotides align to TRBD2. CDR1 and CDR2 from the germline V gene are MGHDK and SYGVNS. With V trimmed by 1 base and J by 1 base, 6 bases remained unmatched. This CDR3 contains 16 residues. CDR3 coding DNA: TGTGCCAGCAGTGAATCGGGCGGGAGGAGGTCCTACGAGCAGTACTTC. Translated: CASSESGGRRSYEQYF.

In its sample, this clone was seen a few times. The CDR3: CASRDRGYSDTQYF. For the CDR3, the DNA is TGTGCCAGCAGGGACAGGGGGTATTCGGATACGCAGTATTTT. The V and J genes are TRBV6-5 and TRBJ2-3; 10 positions match TRBD1. CDR1 and CDR2 from the germline V gene are MNHEY and SVGAGI. J was trimmed by 6 bases and V by 6 bases; bases with no gene match: 6. This CDR3 region has 14 residues.

J is TRBJ1-1 and V is TRBV27; 8 bases agree with TRBD1. J was trimmed by 8 bases and V by 4 bases; bases with no gene match: 6. Germline CDR1 reads MNHEY; CDR2 reads SMNVEV (reference sequence). This CDR3 region has 13 residues. CDR3 in amino acids: CASSSAGGFEAFF. In nucleotides, the CDR3 is TGTGCCAGCAGTTCCGCAGGGGGCTTCGAAGCTTTCTTT.

Only a few counts were recorded for this clone. This sequence joins TRBV7-9 and TRBJ1-5, with D possibly matching TRBD1 (6 bases). The CDR3 sequence is 15 residues long. The germline gives CDR1 SEHNR, CDR2 FQNEAQ (reference sequence). Trimming removed 6 bases from V and 3 bases from J, with 15 bases in between. The CDR3 protein is CASRSNRDNNQPQHF. In DNA, the CDR3 is TGTGCCAGCAGATCGAACCGGGACAACAATCAGCCCCAGCATTTT.

The chain carries TRBV15 and TRBJ2-1, with 8 bases aligning to TRBD2. Per the germline V gene, CDR1 is LNHNV and CDR2 is YYDKDF (reference sequence). V lost 0 bases, J lost 9 bases, and 4 bases stayed unmatched. The CDR3 runs 14 residues. DNA for the CDR3: TGTGCCACCAGCAGAGATCGCGGGGGGAGTGAGCAGTTCTTC. This gives the protein CATSRDRGGSEQFF.

This clone was detected ten times or more. V gene TRBV29-1 combines with J gene TRBJ2-5; 8 bases map to TRBD2. V shed 5 bases and J 4 bases; nucleotides not matched to a gene: 9. The CDR3 spans 14 residues. Per the germline V gene, CDR1 is SQVTM and CDR2 is ANQGSEA. The CDR3 reads CSVYKGLAGETQYF. For the CDR3, the DNA is TGCAGCGTTTACAAGGGGCTAGCGGGAGAGACCCAGTACTTC.

This clone was counted between two and nine times. The rearrangement uses TRBV9 and TRBJ2-2; TRBD2 matches 11 bases. With 2 bases clipped from V and 0 bases from J, the junction kept 0 bases outside the gene matches. The CDR3 runs to 16 residues. CDR1 is SGDLS, CDR2 YYNGEE, per germline. CDR3 in DNA: TGTGCCAGCAGCGTGGGACTAGCGGCGAACACCGGGGAGCTGTTTTTT. Encoded protein: CASSVGLAANTGELFF. Based on the CDR3 plus reference TRBV9 and TRBJ2-2, the full variable domain is DSGVTQTPKHLITATGQRVTLRCSPRSGDLSVYWYQQSLDQGLQFLIQYYNGEERAKGNILERFSAQQFPDLHSELNLSSLELGDSALYFCASSVGLAANTGELFFGEGSRLTVL.

The chain uses TRBV27 and TRBJ1-2, with D unclear. The V end was cut by 6 bases, the J end by 2 bases, with 19 bases between. The CDR3 spans 16 residues. Germline V gene sequence: CDR1 MNHEY, CDR2 SMNVEV (reference sequence). The CDR3 bases are TGTGCCAGCAGGGAGGCAGGAACCCGTTCGAACTATGGCTACACCTTC. Amino acid sequence: CASREAGTRSNYGYTF.

This clone was counted only a few times. The CDR3, as DNA: TGTGCCAGCAGCTTGGGAGAAGAGACCCAGTACTTC. Encoded protein: CASSLGEETQYF. This chain joins TRBV9 and TRBJ2-5, with TRBD2 as a possible D gene (5 bases). Trimming shortened V by 4 bases and J by 3 bases, and 7 bases separated the two germline ends. CDR1 is SGDLS, CDR2 YYNGEE, per germline. This CDR3 contains 12 residues.

The chain employs TRBV4-1 and TRBJ2-2; D may be TRBD1 (6 bases). Germline values: CDR1 MGHRA, CDR2 YSYEKL. The V and J ends lost 4 bases and 0 bases respectively, with 15 bases between them. This CDR3 contains 17 residues. The DNA of the CDR3 is TGCGCCAGCAGCCGCAATTTCGAGGGGGCGAACACCGGGGAGCTGTTTTTT. Encoded protein: CASSRNFEGANTGELFF.

A remark on this clone: This same CDR3 is encoded by further DNA sequences in the sample. V usage is TRBV28 and J usage is TRBJ1-5; D is unclear. Per germline, CDR1 MDHEN and CDR2 SYDVKM. The CDR3 has 12 amino acids. V was clipped by 1 base and J by 6 bases, with 4 bases between them. CDR3 DNA sequence: TGTGCCAGCAGTTTATTCGGTCAGCCCCAGCATTTT. Amino acids: CASSLFGQPQHF.